Presented here are 29 T cell receptor beta chains from one specimen sequenced in a study of control samples from healthy donors and cancer patients. The protocol was immunoSEQ multiplex PCR, while the TCRdb copy is restricted to in-frame clones and leaves out a portion. The sample consists of over 120,000 clones, 91% of them appearing once. Sequenced: blood. The receptors originated from a man aged 25 to 45 in good health.

The chain is built from TRBV10-3 and TRBJ1-5; no clear D gene. The CDR3 covers 15 residues. Germline V gene data show CDR1 as ENHRY and CDR2 as SYGVKD. V was trimmed by 2 bases and J by 4 bases, leaving 12 bases between them. The CDR3: CAISERRGANQPQHF. Written as DNA, the CDR3 is TGTGCCATCAGTGAGAGGCGGGGAGCTAATCAGCCCCAGCATTTT.

This chain uses TRBV6-2 or TRBV6-3 with TRBJ2-7; unclear D gene. Germline CDR1 is MNHEY and CDR2 is SVGEGT. The CDR3 spans 11 residues. The germline V and J ends were trimmed by 4 bases and 2 bases, with 3 bases remaining between them. The CDR3 DNA is TGTGCCAGCAGTTCTCCCTACGAGCAGTACTTC. It yields the protein CASSSPYEQYF.

The chain links TRBV11-2 to TRBJ1-1; no clear D. Germline V CDR1 and CDR2: SGHAT, FQNNGV. The CDR3 extends over 12 amino acids. V dropped 0 bases and J dropped 7 bases, with 6 bases sitting between them. The CDR3 coding sequence is TGTGCCAGCAGCTTAGAGTTAGTTGAAGCTTTCTTT. The encoded protein is CASSLELVEAFF.

The chain joins TRBV6-1 to TRBJ2-4; D unresolved. The CDR3 is made up of 17 amino acids. Per germline, CDR1 MNHNS and CDR2 SASEGT. Trimming left V 2 bases short and J 3 bases short, with 17 bases between. CDR3 amino acids: CASSEQIVSALKNIQYF. CDR3 coding DNA: TGTGCCAGCAGTGAACAAATTGTATCGGCCCTCAAAAACATTCAGTACTTC.

The V call is TRBV20-1, the J call TRBJ1-6, with D perhaps matching TRBD1 (6 bases). CDR1 and CDR2 (germline): DFQATT, SNEGSKA (reference sequence). The CDR3 is 10 residues long. The CDR3 is CREQGIPLHF. CDR3 bases: TGCAGGGAACAGGGTATACCCCTCCACTTT.

The genes are TRBV28 and TRBJ1-4; D may be TRBD1 (5 bases). This CDR3 has 15 residues. V was shortened by 7 bases and J by 2 bases, with 14 bases between the two germline ends. Germline V lookup: CDR1 MDHEN, CDR2 SYDVKM. CDR3 coding DNA: TGTGCCAGCATTACTCAGGGCCACACTAATGAAAAACTGTTTTTT. It specifies CASITQGHTNEKLFF. The entire variable domain, with the rest obtained from reference TRBV28 and TRBJ1-4, is as follows: DVKVTQSSRYLVKRTGEKVFLECVQDMDHENMFWYRQDPGLGLRLIYFSYDVKMKEKGDIPEGYSVSREKKERFSLILESASTNQTSMYLCASITQGHTNEKLFFGSGTQLSVL.

CDR3 protein: CASSRRIGDEQYF. The CDR3 nucleotides read TGTGCCAGCAGCCGCCGTATTGGGGACGAGCAGTACTTC. The rearrangement uses TRBV7-8 and TRBJ2-7; D gene unclear. The length of the CDR3 is 13 residues. Germline lookup yields CDR1 SGHVS and CDR2 FQNEAQ. Trimming cost V 5 bases and J 5 bases, with 13 bases left between them.

The V gene is TRBV2, the J gene TRBJ2-3; 8 bases fit TRBD1. Unmatched junction bases numbered 4, after V lost 8 bases and J lost 3 bases. Germline V gene sequence: CDR1 SNHLY, CDR2 FYNNEI. This CDR3 has 13 amino acids. DNA for the CDR3: TGTGCCAGCGGCCGGGACAGGACAGATACGCAGTATTTT. Amino acids: CASGRDRTDTQYF.

The chain carries TRBV19 and TRBJ2-4; 7 nucleotides align to TRBD2. This CDR3 has 17 residues. Germline V gene data show CDR1 as LNHDA and CDR2 as SQIVND (reference sequence). Trimming at V came to 0 bases and at J to 0 bases, leaving 5 bases not matched to a gene. CDR3 sequence (DNA): TGTGCCAGTAGTATAGATCCGGGGAGGGTAGCCAAAAACATTCAGTACTTC. Encoded protein: CASSIDPGRVAKNIQYF.

Remarks on this clone: At the DNA level, this CDR3 is encoded by other sequences in the same sample as well. This chain links TRBV19 with TRBJ2-2, with D unclear. V was cut by 4 bases and J by 6 bases, with 3 bases left in between. The CDR3 sequence is 11 residues long. Germline V CDR1 and CDR2: LNHDA, SQIVND (reference sequence). Here the CDR3 reads CASSSAGELFF. CDR3 in DNA: TGTGCCAGTAGTAGTGCCGGGGAGCTGTTTTTT.

Many counts were recorded for this clone. The chain carries TRBV18 and TRBJ1-2; no clear D gene. V lost 6 bases and J 4 bases, leaving 15 bases between the germline ends. The CDR3 covers 14 residues. Per the germline V gene, CDR1 is KGHSH and CDR2 is LQKENI. The CDR3 reads CASSPNQDSYGYTF. Here the CDR3 DNA reads TGTGCCAGCTCCCCTAACCAGGATTCCTATGGCTACACCTTC. Looking up the rest from reference TRBV18 and TRBJ1-2 gives the full variable domain: NAGVMQNPRHLVRRRGQEARLRCSPMKGHSHVYWYRQLPEEGLKFMVYLQKENIIDESGMPKERFSAEFPKEGPSILRIQQVVRGDSAAYFCASSPNQDSYGYTFGSGTRLTVV.

The J gene is TRBJ2-3, the V gene TRBV2; TRBD1 or TRBD2 may be the D gene (5 bases each). This CDR3 is built from 15 residues. Trimming stripped 7 bases from V and 0 bases from J, with 14 bases between. Germline V lookup: CDR1 SNHLY, CDR2 FYNNEI. The CDR3 DNA reads as TGTGCCAGCATCTTACGAGGGGTTAGCACAGATACGCAGTATTTT. It yields the protein CASILRGVSTDTQYF.

The V call is TRBV27, the J call TRBJ1-2; D unclear. There are 13 residues in the CDR3. The germline V gene has CDR1 MNHEY and CDR2 SMNVEV (reference sequence). Trimming shortened V by 4 bases and J by 4 bases, and 10 bases separated the two germline ends. CDR3 protein: CASSSIRFYGYTF. The DNA for the CDR3 is TGTGCCAGCAGTTCTATACGGTTCTATGGCTACACCTTC.

The chain uses TRBV2 and TRBJ1-2; D might be TRBD1 (6 bases). V was trimmed by 3 bases and J by 5 bases, leaving 13 bases between them. Germline assignment: CDR1 SNHLY and CDR2 FYNNEI. The CDR3 is 14 amino acids. The CDR3 region is CASSETGQTYGYTF. The CDR3 nucleotides read TGTGCCAGCAGTGAGACAGGACAGACTTATGGCTACACCTTC.

The rearrangement uses TRBV2 and TRBJ2-1; D remains ambiguous. The CDR3 length is 13 residues. V lost 4 bases, J lost 9 bases, and 13 bases lay in between. Germline V CDR1 and CDR2: SNHLY, FYNNEI. The CDR3 nucleotides are TGTGCCAGCAGTGCCGACCTCGGCGGTGAGCAGTTCTTC. It specifies CASSADLGGEQFF.

This sequence joins TRBV5-1 and TRBJ1-2, with D perhaps TRBD1 (5 bases). The ends were cut back, 5 bases at V and 5 bases at J, with 16 bases in the middle. The CDR3 length is 14 residues. CDR1 is SGHRS and CDR2 is YFSETQ in the germline V gene. CDR3 residues: CASRPGGEAYGYTF. CDR3 bases: TGCGCCAGCAGGCCTGGGGGGGAAGCATATGGCTACACCTTC.

This clone occurred a few times. The gene calls are TRBV5-1 and TRBJ2-7; no clear D gene. The V gene lost 0 bases and the J gene lost 2 bases, with 6 bases spanning the gap. This CDR3 region has 13 residues. CDR1 SGHRS and CDR2 YFSETQ come from the germline V gene. The CDR3: CASSLGRPYEQYF. In DNA, the CDR3 is TGCGCCAGCAGCTTGGGACGTCCCTACGAGCAGTACTTC.

The chain couples TRBV30 to TRBJ1-2; 7 nucleotides match TRBD1. Germline values: CDR1 GTSNPN, CDR2 SVGIG (reference sequence). With V trimmed by 3 bases and J by 5 bases, 6 bases remained unmatched. This CDR3 has 13 amino acids. Written as DNA, the CDR3 is TGTGCCTGGAGCAAGGGACAGTCTTATGGCTACACCTTC. Protein product: CAWSKGQSYGYTF.

The chain uses TRBV7-9 and TRBJ1-2; 8 bases map to TRBD1. V lost 4 bases, J lost 5 bases, and 9 bases stayed unmatched. CDR1 and CDR2 (germline): SEHNR, FQNEAQ (reference sequence). CDR3 length: 15 amino acids. The CDR3 sequence: CASSSTGDPYYGYTF. CDR3 nucleotides: TGTGCCAGCAGCTCGACAGGGGACCCCTATTATGGCTACACCTTC.

V usage is TRBV30 and J usage is TRBJ1-3; no clear D gene. The germline gives CDR1 GTSNPN, CDR2 SVGIG (reference sequence). V shed 1 base and J shed 0 bases, with 4 bases lying between them. CDR3 length: 13 amino acids. DNA of the CDR3: TGTGCCTGGAGTGGAGACTCTGGAAACACCATATATTTT. Amino acid sequence: CAWSGDSGNTIYF.

V usage is TRBV5-1 and J usage is TRBJ1-1, with a weak D call TRBD1 (6 bases). V lost 4 bases and J lost 1, with 23 bases in between. Per the germline V gene, CDR1 is SGHRS and CDR2 is YFSETQ. The CDR3 sequence is 18 residues long. The CDR3 here is CASSRNSDSRSPNTEAFF. CDR3 in DNA: TGCGCCAGCAGCCGGAACTCGGACAGCCGGTCCCCGAACACTGAAGCTTTCTTT. Together with reference TRBV5-1 and TRBJ1-1, the CDR3 gives the full variable domain: KAGVTQTPRYLIKTRGQQVTLSCSPISGHRSVSWYQQTPGQGLQFLFEYFSETQRNKGNFPGRFSGRQFSNSRSEMNVSTLELGDSALYLCASSRNSDSRSPNTEAFFGQGTRLTVV.

V is TRBV27 and J is TRBJ2-3; 9 positions agree with TRBD2. Germline trimming cut 2 bases from V and 4 bases from J; bases unmatched to any gene: 4. CDR1 and CDR2 (germline): MNHEY, SMNVEV (reference sequence). This CDR3 comprises 15 residues. The CDR3 reads CASSLGGGAPDTQYF. The CDR3 DNA follows: TGTGCCAGCAGTTTAGGCGGGGGGGCCCCAGATACGCAGTATTTT.

V and J are TRBV6-5 and TRBJ2-7, with D perhaps matching TRBD1 or TRBD2 (7 bases each). The CDR3 totals 14 residues. Germline CDR1 and CDR2: MNHEY and SVGAGI. V shed 7 bases and J shed 2 bases, with 15 bases lying between them. The CDR3 bases are TGTGCCAGCATCCGACAGGGAGGGACCTACGAGCAGTACTTC. Amino acid sequence: CASIRQGGTYEQYF.

This rearrangement joins TRBV4-1 to TRBJ2-7, with TRBD1 matching 7 bases. The CDR3 is made up of 16 amino acids. Trimming cost V 0 bases and J 2 bases; bases outside gene matches: 7. Germline lookup yields CDR1 MGHRA and CDR2 YSYEKL. CDR3 DNA sequence: TGCGCCAGCAGCCAAGACACCGGACAGGCGACCTACGAGCAGTACTTC. This encodes CASSQDTGQATYEQYF.

This clone came up once. This chain joins TRBV11-2 and TRBJ2-3; tentatively, D is TRBD1 or TRBD2 (5 bases each). The V end lost 2 bases, the J end lost 1 base, and 16 bases lay between the germline ends. This CDR3 spans 17 amino acids. CDR1 is SGHAT, CDR2 FQNNGV, per germline. This chain's CDR3 is CASSLLRLGTRTDTQYF. Here the CDR3 DNA reads TGTGCCAGCAGCTTACTCCGCTTGGGGACCCGCACAGATACGCAGTATTTT.

The chain has TRBV9 and TRBJ1-1, with 7 bases that match TRBD1. V shed 3 bases and J 2 bases; nucleotides not matched to a gene: 7. Germline CDR1 reads SGDLS; CDR2 reads YYNGEE. The CDR3 has 15 amino acids. The DNA of the CDR3 is TGTGCCAGCAGCGCGACAGGGAGGGGTAACACTGAAGCTTTCTTT. This translates into CASSATGRGNTEAFF.

CDR3 loop: CASSLTVYTEAFF. In DNA form, the CDR3 reads TGTGCCAGCAGCCTGACAGTTTACACTGAAGCTTTCTTT. The chain recombines TRBV5-5 with TRBJ1-1, with a weak D call TRBD1 (5 bases). CDR1 is SGHKS, CDR2 YYEKEE, per germline (reference sequence). Trimming cost V 4 bases and J 3 bases, with 10 bases left between them. The CDR3 runs to 13 residues.

The chain uses TRBV28 and TRBJ1-2; 7 bases align to TRBD1. After removal of 6 bases from V and 3 bases from J, the junction contained 4 bases not matched to a gene. The CDR3 is 13 residues long. The V gene's germline CDR1 is MDHEN and CDR2 SYDVKM. The CDR3 sequence: CASRGTVYYGYTF. In DNA, the CDR3 is TGTGCCAGCAGGGGGACAGTGTACTATGGCTACACCTTC.

The chain employs TRBV12-3 or TRBV12-4 and TRBJ2-1; D is perhaps TRBD1 or TRBD2 (6 bases each). The CDR3 runs to 13 residues. V was clipped by 4 bases and J by 10 bases, with 14 bases between them. The CDR3 sequence: CASSSARGPEQFF. The CDR3 DNA reads TGTGCCAGCAGTTCGGCCCGGGGGCCCGAGCAGTTCTTC.